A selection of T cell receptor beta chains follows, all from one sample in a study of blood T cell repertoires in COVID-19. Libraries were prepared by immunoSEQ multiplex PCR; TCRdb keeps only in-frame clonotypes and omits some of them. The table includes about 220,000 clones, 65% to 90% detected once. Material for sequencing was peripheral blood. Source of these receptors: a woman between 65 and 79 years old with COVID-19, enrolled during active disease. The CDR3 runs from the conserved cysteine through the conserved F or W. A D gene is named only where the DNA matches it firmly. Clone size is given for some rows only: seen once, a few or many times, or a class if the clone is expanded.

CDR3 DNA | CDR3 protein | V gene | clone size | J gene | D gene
TGTGCCAGCAGCATTAGACAGGGGGCGGCTTACGAGCAGTACTTC | CASSIRQGAAYEQYF | TRBV14 | . | TRBJ2-7 | TRBD1
TGTGCCAGCAGCTTGGCGACAGGGCTATTGACTGAAGCTTTCTTT | CASSLATGLLTEAFF | TRBV5-8 | . | TRBJ1-1 | TRBD1
TGCGCCAGCAGCCAAGGGACAGGGAGAACCGGGGAGCTGTTTTTT | CASSQGTGRTGELFF | TRBV4-3 | . | TRBJ2-2 | TRBD1
TGTGCCAGCAGCTTAGCCGGGGTAGCGGGCGAGCAGTACTTC | CASSLAGVAGEQYF | TRBV7-9 | . | TRBJ2-7 | TRBD2
TGTGCCAGCGGTCGGGCCGGGGAGCTGTTTTTT | CASGRAGELFF | TRBV6-5 | . | TRBJ2-2 | .
TGTGCCAGTAGTACGACAGGGACAAACTATGGCTACACCTTC | CASSTTGTNYGYTF | TRBV19 | . | TRBJ1-2 | TRBD1
TGTGCCAGCAGCCCCGGACAGGTAGATGAGCAGTTCTTC | CASSPGQVDEQFF | TRBV11-3 | once | TRBJ2-1 | TRBD1
TGTGCCAGCAGCTTAGTCGGGGGAGCAGGTTACAATGAGCAGTTCTTC | CASSLVGGAGYNEQFF | TRBV11-3 | . | TRBJ2-1 | .
TGTGCCAGCAGTTACCGGACAGCAGCTAACTATGGCTACACCTTC | CASSYRTAANYGYTF | TRBV6-6 | . | TRBJ1-2 | .
TGTGCCAGCTCACGGCGGACAGGGGGTGACGAAGCTTTCTTT | CASSRRTGGDEAFF | TRBV18 | . | TRBJ1-1 | TRBD1
TGTGCCAGTAGTATCACAGGGGGCCCCCAGAGCTATGGCTACACCTTC | CASSITGGPQSYGYTF | TRBV19 | . | TRBJ1-2 | TRBD1
TGCAGCGTGAGGGGGGGGTACGACGAAAAACTGTTTTTT | CSVRGGYDEKLFF | TRBV29-1 | . | TRBJ1-4 | .
TGTGCCAGCAGCCAAGATATCGGGAGTTCGGGTGAGCAGTTCTTC | CASSQDIGSSGEQFF | TRBV4-2 | . | TRBJ2-1 | .
TGTGCCAGCAGCTTAACTCCAGGGGATCACTATGGCTACACCTTC | CASSLTPGDHYGYTF | TRBV7-2 | . | TRBJ1-2 | .
TGTGCCAGCAGTACAAATCCGCCTTACGAGCAGTACTTC | CASSTNPPYEQYF | TRBV14 | . | TRBJ2-7 | .
TGTGCCAGCAGCTTGAAAGGGACAGGGTATGGCTACACCTTC | CASSLKGTGYGYTF | TRBV5-4 | . | TRBJ1-2 | TRBD1
TGTGCCAGCTCACCAACAGGGGGGCACACTGAAGCTTTCTTT | CASSPTGGHTEAFF | TRBV18 | . | TRBJ1-1 | TRBD1
TGCGCCAGCAGCCAACTAGCGGGAGGAACAGAGACCCAGTACTTC | CASSQLAGGTETQYF | TRBV4-3 | . | TRBJ2-5 | TRBD2
TGCGCCAGCACCAAAAGTCAGGGCACTGAAGCTTTCTTT | CASTKSQGTEAFF | TRBV5-1 | . | TRBJ1-1 | .
TGTGCCAGCAATCAACAGGGTAAAGGGGGCCTCTTC | CASNQQGKGGLF | TRBV5-4 | once | TRBJ2-1 | TRBD1
TGTGCCAGCAGGCACGGGACTAGCGGGAATGACGGGGAGCTGTTTTTT | CASRHGTSGNDGELFF | TRBV6-4 | . | TRBJ2-2 | TRBD2
TGTGCCAGCAGTTACTTGCCGACAGCAACTAATGAAAAACTGTTTTTT | CASSYLPTATNEKLFF | TRBV6-5 | . | TRBJ1-4 | .
TGTGCCAGCAGTTTAGCAGGTTACGAGCAGTACTTC | CASSLAGYEQYF | TRBV28 | few | TRBJ2-7 | .
TGCAGCGTTGAGCCCGGTGGGGGGAACTATGGCTACACCTTC | CSVEPGGGNYGYTF | TRBV29-1 | . | TRBJ1-2 | .
TGTGCCTGGAGAGGGAGTTACACTGAAGCTTTCTTT | CAWRGSYTEAFF | TRBV30 | . | TRBJ1-1 | .
TGTGCCAGCAGCCTAGAGTTCTCCGGGGTTAACACTGAAGCTTTCTTT | CASSLEFSGVNTEAFF | TRBV7-3 | . | TRBJ1-1 | .
TGTGCCAGCAGCGCAGGACAGTTCACTGAAGCTTTCTTT | CASSAGQFTEAFF | TRBV9 | . | TRBJ1-1 | .
TGCAGCGTTGAGGGCGGGAGCGGCACCTTC | CSVEGGSGTF | TRBV29-1 | few | TRBJ1-2 | .
TGCGCCAGCAGTCTCCCCGGGACAGGGGAAGAGACCCAGTACTTC | CASSLPGTGEETQYF | TRBV5-1 | . | TRBJ2-5 | TRBD1
TGCGCCAGCACTGGGACAGGGGTTTCGAACACCGGGGAGCTGTTTTTT | CASTGTGVSNTGELFF | TRBV10-1 | . | TRBJ2-2 | TRBD1
TGTGCCAGCGCAACAGGGGCCGCGGGGCCCTATGGCTACACCTTC | CASATGAAGPYGYTF | TRBV25-1 | few | TRBJ1-2 | TRBD1
TGCGCCAGCAGCTTGCGCAGGGGCGCCCATAATCAGCCCCAGCATTTT | CASSLRRGAHNQPQHF | TRBV5-1 | . | TRBJ1-5 | .
TGTGCCAGCAGCCAAGGACAGATTAGCAATCAGCCCCAGCATTTT | CASSQGQISNQPQHF | TRBV3-1/TRBV3-2 | once | TRBJ1-5 | .
TGTGCCAGCAACCGAATAGCAGGAGGCACTGAAGCTTTCTTT | CASNRIAGGTEAFF | TRBV6-5 | . | TRBJ1-1 | .
TGCGCCAGCAGCCAAGATCGGAAACGGTGGAGCTCCTACAATGAGCAGTTCTTC | CASSQDRKRWSSYNEQFF | TRBV4-3 | . | TRBJ2-1 | .
TGTGCCAGCAGCTTAACCACCCCGGGGGGCAGGCGTAACACTGAAGCTTTCTTT | CASSLTTPGGRRNTEAFF | TRBV7-3 | . | TRBJ1-1 | .
TGTGCCAGCAGCCAAGTCCGCGGAGATACGCAGTATTTT | CASSQVRGDTQYF | TRBV4-2 | . | TRBJ2-3 | .
TGCGCCAGCAGCACCGGGACTAGCGGGAGACGGGAGCAGTACTTC | CASSTGTSGRREQYF | TRBV5-1 | . | TRBJ2-7 | TRBD2
TGTGCCAGCAGCCAAGAATGGCTAGGTTCCTACAATGAGCAGTTCTTC | CASSQEWLGSYNEQFF | TRBV4-2 | . | TRBJ2-1 | .
TGTGCCACCAGTGATCCGGGGGGGCCCGGCAATGAGCAGTTCTTC | CATSDPGGPGNEQFF | TRBV24-1 | . | TRBJ2-1 | TRBD2
TGCGCCAGCAGCCAAGAGGGTGTTAAGACAGTTAAAAACACTGAAGCTTTCTTT | CASSQEGVKTVKNTEAFF | TRBV4-1 | . | TRBJ1-1 | .
TGTGCCAGCAGCCAAGGCCTAACTAGCGCCGAGCAGTTCTTC | CASSQGLTSAEQFF | TRBV14 | . | TRBJ2-1 | TRBD2
TGTGCCAGTAGACAGACAGCGAACACTGAAGCTTTCTTT | CASRQTANTEAFF | TRBV19 | . | TRBJ1-1 | .
TGTGCCATCGGGGACAGGCTAGGGAGCAATCAGCCCCAGCATTTT | CAIGDRLGSNQPQHF | TRBV6-6 | . | TRBJ1-5 | TRBD1
TGTGCCAGTAGTAACCCGGGACAGTTAAATGGCTACACCTTC | CASSNPGQLNGYTF | TRBV19 | . | TRBJ1-2 | TRBD1
TGTGCCAGCAGCTTCTATGGCTACACCTTC | CASSFYGYTF | TRBV2 | . | TRBJ1-2 | .
TGTGCCAGCTCACCGGGACAGGGGGCCTACAATGAGCAGTTCTTC | CASSPGQGAYNEQFF | TRBV18 | . | TRBJ2-1 | TRBD1
TGTGCCTGGACCCGGAAACAGACAAATTCACCCCTCCACTTT | CAWTRKQTNSPLHF | TRBV30 | once | TRBJ1-6 | .
TGTGCCAGCAGTTCCGCGACAGGTCTTAGGTATGGCTACACCTTC | CASSSATGLRYGYTF | TRBV27 | . | TRBJ1-2 | .
TGCGCCAGCAGCCGGGGACAGCGTAACCAAGAGACCCAGTACTTC | CASSRGQRNQETQYF | TRBV4-3 | . | TRBJ2-5 | TRBD1
TGTGCCAGCTCCGCCGGGACAGGGGGCGGGCAGCCCCAGCATTTT | CASSAGTGGGQPQHF | TRBV18 | . | TRBJ1-5 | TRBD1